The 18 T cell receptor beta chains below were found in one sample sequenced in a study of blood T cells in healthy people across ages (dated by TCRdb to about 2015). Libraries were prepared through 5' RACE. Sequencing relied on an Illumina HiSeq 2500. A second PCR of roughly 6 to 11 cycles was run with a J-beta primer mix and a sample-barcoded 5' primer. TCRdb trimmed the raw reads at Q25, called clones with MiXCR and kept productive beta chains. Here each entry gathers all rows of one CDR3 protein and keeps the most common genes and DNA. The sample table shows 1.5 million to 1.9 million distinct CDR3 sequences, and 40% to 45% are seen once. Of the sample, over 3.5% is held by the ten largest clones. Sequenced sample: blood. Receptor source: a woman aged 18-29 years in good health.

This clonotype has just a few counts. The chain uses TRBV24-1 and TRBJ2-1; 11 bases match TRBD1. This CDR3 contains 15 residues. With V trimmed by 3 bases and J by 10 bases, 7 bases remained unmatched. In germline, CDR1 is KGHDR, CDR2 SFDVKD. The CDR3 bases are TGTGCCACCAGTGATGTCGGGACAGGGGGAGGCGAGCAGTTCTTC. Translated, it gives CATSDVGTGGGEQFF.

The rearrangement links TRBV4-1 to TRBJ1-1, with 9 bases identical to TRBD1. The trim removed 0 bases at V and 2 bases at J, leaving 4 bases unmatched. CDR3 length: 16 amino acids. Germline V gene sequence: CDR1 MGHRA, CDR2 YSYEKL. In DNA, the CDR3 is TGCGCCAGCAGCCAAGATAACAGGGGGCCTAACACTGAAGCTTTCTTT. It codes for CASSQDNRGPNTEAFF.

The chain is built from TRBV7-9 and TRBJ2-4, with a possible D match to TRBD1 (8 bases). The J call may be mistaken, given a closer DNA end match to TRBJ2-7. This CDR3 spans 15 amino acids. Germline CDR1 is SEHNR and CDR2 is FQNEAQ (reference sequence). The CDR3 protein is CASIPGGQAPYEQYF. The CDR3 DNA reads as TGTGCCAGCATCCCGGGGGGACAGGCCCCCTACGAGCAGTACTTC.

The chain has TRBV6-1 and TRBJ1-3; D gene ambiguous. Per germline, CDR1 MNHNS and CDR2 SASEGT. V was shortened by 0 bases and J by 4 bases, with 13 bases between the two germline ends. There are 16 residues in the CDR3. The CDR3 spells CASSEALISAGNTIYF. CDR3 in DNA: TGTGCCAGCAGTGAAGCGCTTATCTCGGCCGGAAACACCATATATTTT.

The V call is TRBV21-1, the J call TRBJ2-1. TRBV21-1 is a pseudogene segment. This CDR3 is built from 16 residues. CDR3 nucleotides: TGTGCCAGCACGCAACCTGGACCTAGCTCCTACAATGAGCAGTTCTTC. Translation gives CASTQPGPSSYNEQFF.

CDR3 sequence: CAISEPRDRAREQYF. CDR3 DNA sequence: TGTGCCATCAGTGAGCCTAGGGACAGGGCCCGGGAGCAGTACTTC. The chain links TRBV10-3 to TRBJ2-7; TRBD1 matches at 9 bases. V lost 2 bases, J lost 7 bases, and 9 bases stayed unmatched. Germline V gives CDR1 ENHRY, CDR2 SYGVKD. CDR3 length: 15 residues.

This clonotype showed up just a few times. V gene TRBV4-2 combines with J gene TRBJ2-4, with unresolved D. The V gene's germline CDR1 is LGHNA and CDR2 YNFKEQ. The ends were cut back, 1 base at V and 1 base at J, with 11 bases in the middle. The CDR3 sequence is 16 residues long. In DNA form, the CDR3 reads TGTGCCAGCAGCCAAGTCGCCGGGCAGGCCAAAAACATTCAGTACTTC. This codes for CASSQVAGQAKNIQYF.

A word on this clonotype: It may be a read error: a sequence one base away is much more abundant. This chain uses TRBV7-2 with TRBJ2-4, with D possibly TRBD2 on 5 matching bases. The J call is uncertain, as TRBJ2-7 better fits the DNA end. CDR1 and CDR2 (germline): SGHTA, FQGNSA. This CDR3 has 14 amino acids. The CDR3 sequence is CASGPGPGLYEQYF. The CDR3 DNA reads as TGTGCCAGCGGCCCGGGTCCTGGACTCTACGAGCAGTACTTC.

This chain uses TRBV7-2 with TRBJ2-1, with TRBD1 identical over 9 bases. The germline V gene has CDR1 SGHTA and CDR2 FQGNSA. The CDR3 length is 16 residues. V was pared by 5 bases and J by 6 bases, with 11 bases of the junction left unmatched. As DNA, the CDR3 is TGTGCCAGCAGCCTATCCGGGACAGGGTCGGTCAATGAGCAGTTCTTC. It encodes CASSLSGTGSVNEQFF.

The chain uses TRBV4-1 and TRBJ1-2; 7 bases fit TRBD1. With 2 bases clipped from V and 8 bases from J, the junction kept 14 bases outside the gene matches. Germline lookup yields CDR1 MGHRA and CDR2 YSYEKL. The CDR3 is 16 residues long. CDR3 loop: CASSQPRTGRSRGYTF. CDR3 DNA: TGCGCCAGCAGCCAACCTCGGACAGGTAGATCTCGGGGCTACACCTTC.

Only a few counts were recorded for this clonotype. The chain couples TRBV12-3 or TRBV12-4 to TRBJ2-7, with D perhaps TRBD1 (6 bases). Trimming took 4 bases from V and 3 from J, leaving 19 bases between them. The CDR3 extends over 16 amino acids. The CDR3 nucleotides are TGTGCCAGCAGTTCATCACAGGGTATATTTCTCTACGAGCAGTACTTC. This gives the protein CASSSSQGIFLYEQYF.

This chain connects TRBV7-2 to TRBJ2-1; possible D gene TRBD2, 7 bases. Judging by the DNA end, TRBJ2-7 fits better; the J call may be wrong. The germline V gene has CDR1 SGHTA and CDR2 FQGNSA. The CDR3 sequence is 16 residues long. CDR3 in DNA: TGTGCCAGCAGCTTAGGGGCGGGGGACATCTCCTACGAGCAGTACTTC. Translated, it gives CASSLGAGDISYEQYF.

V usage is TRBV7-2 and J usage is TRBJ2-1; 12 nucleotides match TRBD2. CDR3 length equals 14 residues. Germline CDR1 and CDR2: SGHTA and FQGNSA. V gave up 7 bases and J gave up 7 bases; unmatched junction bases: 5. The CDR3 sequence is CASTVTSGRNEQFF. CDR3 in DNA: TGTGCCAGCACCGTGACTAGCGGGAGAAATGAGCAGTTCTTC. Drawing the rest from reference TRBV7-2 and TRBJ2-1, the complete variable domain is GAGVSQSPSNKVTEKGKDVELRCDPISGHTALYWYRQSLGQGLEFLIYFQGNSAPDKSGLPSDRFSAERTGGSVSTLTIQRTQQEDSAVYLCASTVTSGRNEQFFGPGTRLTVL.

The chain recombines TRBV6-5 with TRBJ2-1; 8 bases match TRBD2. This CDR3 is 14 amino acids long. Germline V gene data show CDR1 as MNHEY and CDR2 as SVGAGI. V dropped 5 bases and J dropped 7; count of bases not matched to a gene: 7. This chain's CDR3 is CASSDTSGGNEQFF. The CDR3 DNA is TGTGCCAGCAGTGACACTAGCGGTGGTAATGAGCAGTTCTTC.

As DNA, the CDR3 is TGTGCCAGCAGTTTATCGACCCGGGGATCCTACGAGCAGTACTTC. The encoded protein is CASSLSTRGSYEQYF. The V gene is TRBV27, the J gene TRBJ2-7; D might be TRBD2 (5 bases). V was shortened by 0 bases and J by 1 base, with 10 bases between the two germline ends. The CDR3 is 15 residues long. The germline V gene has CDR1 MNHEY and CDR2 SMNVEV (reference sequence).

As DNA, the CDR3 is TGTGCCAGCAGGACCACAGGAATCATCTATGGCTACACCTTC. Translating gives CASRTTGIIYGYTF. V usage is TRBV28 and J usage is TRBJ1-2; a possible D gene is TRBD1 (5 bases). CDR1 and CDR2 (germline): MDHEN, SYDVKM. V was cut by 6 bases and J by 4 bases, with 15 bases left in between. The CDR3 length is 14 residues.

The CDR3 protein is CASTRTSPYEQYF. Written as DNA, the CDR3 is TGTGCCAGCACTAGGACTAGTCCCTACGAGCAGTACTTC. V gene TRBV27 combines with J gene TRBJ2-7, with 7 bases fitting TRBD2. CDR1 is MNHEY, CDR2 SMNVEV, per germline (reference sequence). The CDR3 runs to 13 residues. J gave up 2 bases and V 7 bases, and 5 bases lay outside the gene matches.

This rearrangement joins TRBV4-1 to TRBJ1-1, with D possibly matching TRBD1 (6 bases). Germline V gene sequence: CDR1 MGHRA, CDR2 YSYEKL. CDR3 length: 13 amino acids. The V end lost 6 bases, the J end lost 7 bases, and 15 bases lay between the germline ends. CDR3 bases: TGCGCCAGCAGTCTCCTAGGACAGCGTGAAGCTTTCTTT. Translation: CASSLLGQREAFF.